The clone carrying this T cell receptor beta chain has a handful of counts. Primed by a sample-barcoded 5' primer and a J-beta primer mix, a second PCR proceeded for about 7 to 11 cycles. TCRdb ran MiXCR on the 5' RACE reads and lists one entry per CDR3 protein. Found here are approximately 1.5 million distinct CDR3 sequences, 35% to 45% of them singletons; the top ten hold approximately 4.1%. This entry comes from a study of blood T cells in healthy people across ages. This receptor was taken from a woman in her late teens or twenties in good health. Sample: blood.

CDR3 sequence: CASTRATGGDYNEQFF. The CDR3 bases are TGTGCCAGCACTCGAGCTACAGGGGGAGACTACAATGAGCAGTTCTTC. The chain links TRBV6-5 to TRBJ2-1; 8 bases match TRBD1. The CDR3 is 16 residues long. Trimming cost V 7 bases and J 3 bases; bases outside gene matches: 11. Germline V gene sequence: CDR1 MNHEY, CDR2 SVGAGI.